Listed below are T cell receptor beta chains from one sample, sequenced in a study of cytomegalovirus exposure and HLA in healthy donors. TCRdb keeps only in-frame clones here, not all; method: immunoSEQ multiplex PCR. This table has 160,000 or so clones, about 72% appearing once. Sequenced input: PBMCs. The receptors were sampled from a man in his 60s in good health and CMV-seronegative. Both conserved end residues are part of each CDR3. A D gene is named only where the DNA matches it firmly. Clone size appears in some rows only: once, few, many, or a class for an expanded clone.

V	size	J	D	CDR3	DNA
TRBV7-2	-	TRBJ2-4	TRBD1	CASSLVSGQGKNIQYF	TGTGCCAGCAGCTTAGTCTCTGGACAGGGGAAAAACATTCAGTACTTC
TRBV5-1	-	TRBJ1-4	TRBD1	CASSGQGARNEKLFF	TGCGCCAGCAGCGGGCAGGGGGCTCGTAATGAAAAACTGTTTTTT
TRBV30	few	TRBJ2-5	TRBD1	CAWRRTGWRETQYF	TGTGCCTGGCGACGGACAGGGTGGAGAGAGACCCAGTACTTC
TRBV28	-	TRBJ2-2	-	CASITAGSGELFF	TGTGCCAGCATCACGGCAGGGTCCGGGGAGCTGTTTTTT
TRBV7-9	few	TRBJ2-3	TRBD1	CASSSDRAVGDTQYF	TGTGCCAGCAGTTCTGACAGGGCAGTGGGAGATACGCAGTATTTT
TRBV2	few	TRBJ1-1	TRBD1	CASSDRGQLRLEAFF	TGTGCCAGCAGTGATCGGGGACAGCTACGTCTTGAAGCTTTCTTT
TRBV12-5	-	TRBJ2-1	-	CASGLIWGDEQFF	TGTGCTAGTGGTTTGATCTGGGGGGATGAGCAGTTCTTC
TRBV4-3	-	TRBJ1-2	-	CASSPGLDFYGYTF	TGCGCCAGCAGCCCGGGTCTTGACTTCTATGGCTACACCTTC
TRBV7-9	once	TRBJ2-7	TRBD2	CASSLAGLAVSYEQYF	TGTGCCAGCAGCTTAGCGGGACTAGCGGTCTCCTACGAGCAGTACTTC
TRBV6-1	-	TRBJ1-3	-	CASSESHRVGGNTIYF	TGTGCCAGCAGTGAATCACACAGGGTTGGTGGAAACACCATATATTTT
TRBV7-3	-	TRBJ2-6	-	CASTSRGRGSSGANVLTF	TGTGCCAGCACCTCCCGGGGCAGGGGAAGCTCTGGGGCCAACGTCCTGACTTTC